The sequence of this TCR beta chain was determined in a study of CXCR3-negative and CXCR3-positive naive CD8 T cells. Study-wide points: Both of the naive subsets showed about the same high diversity, but memory CD8+ cells had much less. CXCR3-negative naive cells had less hydrophobic TRB CDR3s than did CXCR3-positive naive cells.

Worth noting for this clonotype: Antigen specificity is unknown.

TRB cDNA libraries were made by UMI-labeled 5' RACE. No DNA is given; TCRdb re-called the 5' RACE reads and lists each CDR3 protein once. This specimen shows fewer than 80,000 distinct CDR3 sequences; the ten leading clones hold approximately 4.5%. The CDR3 loop spans 16 amino acids. CDR1 is LGHDT, CDR2 YNNKEL, per germline (reference sequence). The authors gated naive CD8+ T cells as CD45RO-CCR7+CD27+CD95-. This TCR was recovered from a human donor in good health. Some clones in this sample may be carry-over from other donors' samples. V usage is TRBV3-1 and J usage is TRBJ2-7; TCRdb calls TRBD2, which cannot be checked without DNA. Sequencing was carried out using naive CXCR3- CD8+ T cells from blood. Subset denoted: CD45RO-CCR7+CD27+CD95- naive CD8+ T cells lacking CXCR3 (TNR3-). The CDR3 is CASSPSGTSADLEQYF.